This TCR beta chain was profiled in a study of CD8+ T cells in alopecia areata. Study-wide background: Patients received oral tofacitinib, 5 to 10 mg twice daily, for moderate-to-severe alopecia areata.

V was pared by 6 bases and J by 7 bases, with 12 bases between. Germline loops: CDR1 SQVTM, CDR2 ANQGSEA. This CDR3 is 11 amino acids long. Sequencing templates came from extracted RNA that was reverse transcribed into cDNA. Profiling relied on immunoSEQ multiplex PCR, and the TCRdb table lists in-frame clones only, not all of them. The profile shows fewer than 200,000 clones, 59% of them singletons. This clone was found a few times. Its antigen remains unknown. Study results and limitations: Higher clonality than in normal scalp was seen in lesional scalp, especially alopecia totalis/universalis.

This sequence originates from a human donor with alopecia areata. The sequencing here drew on CD4+ T cells sorted from blood, taken at week 0. This chain connects TRBV29-1 to TRBJ1-2; no firm D call. The DNA for the CDR3 is TGCAGCGTGCTGTCCGGGAGTGGCTACACCTTC. Its protein is CSVLSGSGYTF.